This T cell receptor beta chain was identified during a study of blood T cell repertoires in COVID-19. Overall study context: Samples came from the United States, Italy and Spain, spanning acute and convalescent COVID-19. Sample material is recorded as cDNA or gDNA derived from T cells, B-cell-depleted T cells, or PBMCs.

This CDR3 comprises 15 residues. The V and J ends lost 5 bases and 0 bases respectively, with 14 bases between them. CDR1 is MDHEN, CDR2 SYDVKM, per germline. Per the study methods: Reference gene primer amplification in the assay estimated nucleated cell counts. The protocol was immunoSEQ multiplex PCR, while the TCRdb copy is restricted to in-frame clones and leaves out a portion. That table gives V, J and clone size, and the DNA gave D and trimming. The sample has around 400,000 clones; roughly 90% are singletons. The receptor's source is a middle-aged man with acute or convalescent COVID-19. Sequenced material: peripheral blood. This rearrangement joins TRBV28 to TRBJ2-7, with D possibly TRBD2 on 6 matching bases. The CDR3 loop reads CASSPLAVSSYEQYF. The DNA of the CDR3 is TGTGCCAGCAGTCCATTAGCGGTATCCTCCTACGAGCAGTACTTC.